This TCR beta chain was recorded in a study of T-cell memory formation after mild COVID-19. About the study: Clusters were largely donor specific. Broader study findings: Shrinking CD4+ clones were chiefly CM and EM; CD8+ ones were chiefly EMRA.

This clonotype was counted many times. The antigen is undetermined. TCRdb called the 5' RACE reads again in MiXCR, with one record for every CDR3 protein. The sample contains 6,000 or so distinct CDR3 sequences, 15% to 25% of which appear only once. The CDR3 extends over 15 amino acids. The germline gives CDR1 LGHNA, CDR2 YNFKEQ. The ends were cut back, 0 bases at V and 6 bases at J, with 14 bases in the middle. Sequenced: PBMCs or a T cell subset sorted from them (not recorded which). The V gene is TRBV4-2, the J gene TRBJ1-2; no firm D call. The source is an adult woman who had mild COVID-19 (a few samples of this study predate the infection). Cell type and time point are not known. CDR3 residues: CASSQDGESWDGYTF. The CDR3 bases are TGTGCCAGCAGCCAAGATGGGGAGAGTTGGGATGGCTACACCTTC.